Listed below are T cell receptor beta chains from one sample, sequenced in a study of T cell responses to AZD1222 COVID-19 vaccine. Some clones are missing from TCRdb's copy, which holds only in-frame ones; the method was immunoSEQ multiplex PCR. Of about 64,000 clones listed, 85% to 95% are singletons. Source: peripheral blood, taken 28 days after the second dose of the MenACWY control vaccine. The receptors originated from an adult who received the MenACWY meningococcal vaccine as a control. The CDR3 runs from the conserved cysteine through the conserved F or W.

>TRBJ2-7|TRBV5-4
CASSSSGSDYEQYF
>TRBJ2-5|TRBV29-1
CSVLTGRETQYF
>TRBJ2-1|TRBV5-4
CASSLPPGTNEQFF
>TRBJ2-2|TRBV19
CASIPDYPGELFF
>TRBJ2-2|TRBV4-3
CASSYGTGGRGGNTGELFF
>TRBJ2-3|TRBV7-9
CASSWASGSTDTQYF
>TRBJ2-7|TRBV7-8
CASRPGTPQEQYF
>TRBJ2-3|TRBV5-1
CASSLEVDTQYF
>TRBJ2-1|TRBV28
CASSLGEQFF
>TRBJ2-7|TRBV15
CATSRASEGQGSYEQYF
>TRBJ1-2|TRBV29-1
CSAAGEPPYGYTF
>TRBJ1-4|TRBV11-2
CASSLEGYRNEKLFF
>TRBJ2-1|TRBV18
CASSIGQTSYNEQFF
>TRBJ2-1|TRBV18
CASSPGIAGPSNEQFF
>TRBJ1-2|TRBV5-1
CASSSPDRGVGYGYTF
>TRBJ1-1|TRBV18
CASSPTSVRMVTEAFF
>TRBJ1-6|TRBV2
CASSEAARYSPLHF
>TRBJ1-1|TRBV7-9
CASRVQAEAFF
>TRBJ1-2|TRBV29-1
CSVGETNYGYTF
>TRBJ1-5|TRBV19
CASSIMEGGAQPQHF
>TRBJ1-1|TRBV4-1
CASSPYPTTGNTEAFF
>TRBJ2-5|TRBV5-1
CASSSRGGPGETQYF
>TRBJ1-1|TRBV14
CASSHRNYRGHEAFF
>TRBJ1-6|TRBV27
CASSLRTGGNNSPLHF
>TRBJ2-7|TRBV2
CASTGQGSYEQYF
>TRBJ2-3|TRBV6-4
CASSDGTGVNTQYF
>TRBJ1-4|TRBV7-9
CASSPRQGGVPTNEKLFF
>TRBJ1-2|TRBV12-5
CASAIDSGYGYTF
>TRBJ2-2|TRBV11-2
CASSPGPNTGELFF
>TRBJ1-3|TRBV7-2
CASSLDSGSSGNTIYF
>TRBJ2-3|TRBV9
CASSVGVRGGTDTQYF
>TRBJ2-3|TRBV5-6
CASSLNFPGWGVTDTQYF
>TRBJ2-7|TRBV27
CASSLSGSSYEQYF
>TRBJ1-3|TRBV3-1/TRBV3-2
CASSQTGDRGNTIYF
>TRBJ1-1|TRBV6-1
CASSEASTLFRGGNTEAFF
>TRBJ1-3|TRBV2
CASSELGDTIYF
>TRBJ2-1|TRBV6-2/TRBV6-3
CASSPRAAGGKNEQFF
>TRBJ2-5|TRBV27
CASSLSGPGTQYF
>TRBJ1-5|TRBV4-3
CASSQDRWPFTDQPQHF
>TRBJ2-7|TRBV7-2
CASSPTSGAYEQYF
>TRBJ2-7|TRBV3-1/TRBV3-2
CASSQGWGQGYEQYF
>TRBJ1-4|TRBV6-1
CASSERSVIRPNEKLFF
>TRBJ2-5|TRBV4-1
CASSQDPPDRRETQYF
>TRBJ2-1|TRBV2
CASSAREGDNEQFF
>TRBJ2-1|TRBV19
CASSITGRDEQFF
>TRBJ2-1|TRBV11-2
CASSSTPSLGLYNEQFF
>TRBJ2-2|TRBV19
CASTLWARQANTGELFF
>TRBJ2-7|TRBV5-1
CASSLGSSPYEQYF
>TRBJ2-7|TRBV19
CASSIALGASYEQYF
>TRBJ1-1|TRBV9
CASSREGVTEAFF
>TRBJ1-1|TRBV15
CATSGLDTEAFF